The following is a T cell receptor beta chain sequence with its context. The data stem from a study of molecular identifiers for immune sequencing clone quantification. V gave up 8 bases and J gave up 5 bases, with 12 bases separating them. Per the germline V gene, CDR1 is MNHNY and CDR2 is SVGAGI (reference sequence). The CDR3 covers 13 residues. TCRdb redid the calling of the PCR reads with MiXCR, one entry per CDR3 protein. The sample records about 510,000 distinct CDR3 sequences, about 25% being singletons. The sample taken for sequencing was naive CD8+ T cells from blood, with Jurkat cell RNA spiked in. Described subset: FACS-sorted CD8+CD4-CCR7+CD45RA+ naive T cells. The chain is built from TRBV6-6 and TRBJ1-4, with D possibly being TRBD1 (5 bases). The clonotype originates from a human donor in good health. Some libraries in this study had Jurkat cell RNA spiked in. The CDR3 nucleotides read TGTGCCAGCGGGACCGGGGACAATGAAAAACTGTTTTTT. Translating it yields CASGTGDNEKLFF.